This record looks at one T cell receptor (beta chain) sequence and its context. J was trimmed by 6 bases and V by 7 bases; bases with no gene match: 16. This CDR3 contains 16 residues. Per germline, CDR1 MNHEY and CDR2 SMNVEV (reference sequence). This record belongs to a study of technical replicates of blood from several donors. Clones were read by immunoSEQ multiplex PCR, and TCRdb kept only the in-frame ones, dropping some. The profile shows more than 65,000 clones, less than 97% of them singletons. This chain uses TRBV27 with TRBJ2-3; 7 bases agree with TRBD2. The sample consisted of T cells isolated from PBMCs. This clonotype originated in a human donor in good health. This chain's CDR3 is CASTLGGGSGMDTQYF. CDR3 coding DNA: TGTGCCAGCACTCTTGGAGGCGGGAGTGGTATGGATACGCAGTATTTT.